This T cell receptor (beta chain) is drawn from a study of cytomegalovirus exposure and HLA in healthy donors. Study background: A prior analysis found 90 million to 120 million unique TCR beta sequences from about 179 million T cells.

Findings and caveats of the study: Being productive about 87% or about 30% of the time was typical of most TCR beta V segments in an earlier analysis. Versus the approximately 720-donor mean, an Asian-associated ancestry cluster reportedly showed fewer N-insertions in a later analysis. A missense variant in DCLRE1C was later tied to TCR beta V- and J-gene trimming.

Primers included in the PCR were 60 Vbeta and 13 Jbeta primers. Sequencing used immunoSEQ multiplex PCR; TCRdb keeps in-frame clones, though not all of them. The table has some 150,000 clones, around a tenth seen once. Turning to this clone: Its antigen is not known. Different DNA sequences within this sample yield the same CDR3.

V shed 6 bases, J shed 3 bases, and the junction held 9 bases outside the gene matches. This CDR3 has 17 residues. Germline lookup yields CDR1 SQVTM and CDR2 ANQGSEA. The gene calls are TRBV29-1 and TRBJ2-3, with 16 bases aligning to TRBD2. The receptor's source is a male donor in good health and CMV-seronegative. Input material: PBMCs. In DNA, the CDR3 is TGCAGCGTACTGGGACTAGCGGGGGGGCCCAGGACAGATACGCAGTATTTT. It is translated as CSVLGLAGGPRTDTQYF.